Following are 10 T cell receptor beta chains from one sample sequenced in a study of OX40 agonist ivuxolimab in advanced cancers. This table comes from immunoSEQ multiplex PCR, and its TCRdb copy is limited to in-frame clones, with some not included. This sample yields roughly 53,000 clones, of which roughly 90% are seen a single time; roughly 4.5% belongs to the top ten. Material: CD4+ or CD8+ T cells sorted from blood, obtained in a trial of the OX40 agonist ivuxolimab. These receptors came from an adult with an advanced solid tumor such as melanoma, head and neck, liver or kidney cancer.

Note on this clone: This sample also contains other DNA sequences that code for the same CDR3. The CDR3 DNA is TGTGCCAGCAGTGAACGCTCCTTGCGGGGGGATACGCAGTATTTT. Amino acids: CASSERSLRGDTQYF. This sequence joins TRBV2 and TRBJ2-3; TRBD2 agrees at 7 bases. The CDR3 spans 15 residues. In germline, CDR1 is SNHLY, CDR2 FYNNEI. The V segment lost 2 bases and the J segment 6 bases; nucleotides outside the gene matches: 8.

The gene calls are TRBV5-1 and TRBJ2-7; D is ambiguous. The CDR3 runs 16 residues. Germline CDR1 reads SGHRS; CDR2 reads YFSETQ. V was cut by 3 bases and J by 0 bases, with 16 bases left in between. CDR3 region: CASSSQPLDVSYEQYF. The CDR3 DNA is TGCGCCAGCAGCTCCCAACCTCTGGACGTCTCCTACGAGCAGTACTTC.

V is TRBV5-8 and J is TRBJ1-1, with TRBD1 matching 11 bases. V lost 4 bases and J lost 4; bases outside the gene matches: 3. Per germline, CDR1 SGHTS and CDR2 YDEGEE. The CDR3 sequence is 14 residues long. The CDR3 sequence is CASSGGQGGTEAFF. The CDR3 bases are TGTGCCAGCAGCGGGGGACAGGGGGGCACTGAAGCTTTCTTT. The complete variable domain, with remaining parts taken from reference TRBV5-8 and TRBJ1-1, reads EAGVTQSPTHLIKTRGQQATLRCSPISGHTSVYWYQQALGLGLQFLLWYDEGEERNRGNFPPRFSGRQFPNYSSELNVNALELEDSALYLCASSGGQGGTEAFFGQGTRLTVV.

The CDR3 DNA reads TGTGCCAGCAGCCCTAGGGGGGGTCTCACTGAAGCTTTCTTT. Its translation: CASSPRGGLTEAFF. The chain links TRBV9 to TRBJ1-1; tentative D call: TRBD1 (6 bases). Germline V gene lookup returns CDR1 SGDLS and CDR2 YYNGEE. Trimming left V 4 bases short and J 4 bases short, with 14 bases between. The CDR3 is 14 amino acids.

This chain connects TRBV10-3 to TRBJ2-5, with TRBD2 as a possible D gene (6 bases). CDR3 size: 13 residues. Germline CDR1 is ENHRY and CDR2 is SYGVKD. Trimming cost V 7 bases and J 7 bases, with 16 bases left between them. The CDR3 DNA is TGTGCCATCAAAAGGGAGATGGAGGGGACCCAGTACTTC. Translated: CAIKREMEGTQYF.

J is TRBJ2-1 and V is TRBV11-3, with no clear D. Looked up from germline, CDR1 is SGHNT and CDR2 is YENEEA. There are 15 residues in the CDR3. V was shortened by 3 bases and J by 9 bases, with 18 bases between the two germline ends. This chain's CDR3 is CASSLLAAPLGEQFF. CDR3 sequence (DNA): TGTGCCAGCAGCTTGTTGGCAGCTCCCCTTGGTGAGCAGTTCTTC.

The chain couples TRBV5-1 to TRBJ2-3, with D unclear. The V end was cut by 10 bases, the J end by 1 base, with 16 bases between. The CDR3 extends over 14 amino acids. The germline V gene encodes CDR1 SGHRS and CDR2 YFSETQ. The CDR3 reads CAVSHGLGTDTQYF. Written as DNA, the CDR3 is TGCGCCGTCAGTCACGGTTTGGGCACAGATACGCAGTATTTT.

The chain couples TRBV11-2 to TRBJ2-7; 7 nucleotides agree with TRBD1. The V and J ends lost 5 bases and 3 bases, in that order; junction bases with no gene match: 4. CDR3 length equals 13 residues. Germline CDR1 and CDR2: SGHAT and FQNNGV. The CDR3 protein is CASSTYRGYEQYF. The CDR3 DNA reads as TGTGCCAGCAGCACCTACAGGGGCTACGAGCAGTACTTC.

The CDR3, as DNA: TGTGCCAGCAGTGACCTCCGGGTCGACAATGAGCAGTTCTTC. This gives the protein CASSDLRVDNEQFF. The chain is built from TRBV6-1 and TRBJ2-1; D ambiguous. V lost 3 bases and J lost 5, with 11 bases in between. CDR1 MNHNS and CDR2 SASEGT come from the germline V gene. CDR3 length: 14 residues.

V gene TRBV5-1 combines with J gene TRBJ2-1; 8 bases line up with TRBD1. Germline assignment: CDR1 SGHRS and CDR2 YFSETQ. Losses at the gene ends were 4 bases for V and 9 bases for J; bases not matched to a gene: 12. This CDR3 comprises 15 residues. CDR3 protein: CASSQGQGPYVEQFF. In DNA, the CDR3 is TGCGCCAGCAGCCAAGGACAGGGACCCTACGTTGAGCAGTTCTTC. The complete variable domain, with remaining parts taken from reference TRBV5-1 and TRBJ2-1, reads KAGVTQTPRYLIKTRGQQVTLSCSPISGHRSVSWYQQTPGQGLQFLFEYFSETQRNKGNFPGRFSGRQFSNSRSEMNVSTLELGDSALYLCASSQGQGPYVEQFFGPGTRLTVL.